The 14 T cell receptor beta chains listed next were all sequenced from one sample in a study of shared clonotypes between healthy human individuals. The assay was immunoSEQ multiplex PCR, and TCRdb's table has in-frame clones only and misses some. Found here are more than 1.2 million clones, 98% of them singletons; the top ten hold around 0.38%. Specimen: naive CD4+ T cells sorted from blood. Documented subset: CD45RA+ positively selected. All receptors come from a young man in good health.

J is TRBJ2-5 and V is TRBV29-1, with 9 bases lining up with TRBD1. The DNA end favors TRBJ2-7, so the J call may be wrong. CDR1 and CDR2 from the germline V gene are SQVTM and ANQGSEA. This CDR3 has 14 amino acids. CDR3 bases: TGCAGCGTACGCGGGACAGGGTCTCGGGACGAGCAGTACTTC. Translated, it gives CSVRGTGSRDEQYF.

This clone is a singleton in its sample. The V gene is TRBV7-9, the J gene TRBJ2-1, with D tentatively TRBD1 (5 bases). The CDR3 runs to 12 residues. CDR1 and CDR2 (germline): SEHNR, FQNEAQ (reference sequence). The ends were cut back, 2 bases at V and 16 bases at J, with 15 bases in the middle. CDR3 amino acids: CASSLLDIDFFF. CDR3 sequence (DNA): TGTGCCAGCAGCTTATTGGACATCGATTTCTTCTTC.

This rearrangement joins TRBV10-3 to TRBJ2-3, with 13 bases aligning to TRBD2. The V segment lost 8 bases and the J segment 7 bases; nucleotides outside the gene matches: 9. The length of the CDR3 is 15 residues. Per the germline V gene, CDR1 is ENHRY and CDR2 is SYGVKD. DNA of the CDR3: TGTGCCATCGACACAGGACTAGCGGGAGCGCATACGCAGTATTTT. Translation: CAIDTGLAGAHTQYF.

V gene TRBV2 combines with J gene TRBJ1-1; D is ambiguous. Germline CDR1 and CDR2: SNHLY and FYNNEI. The V and J ends lost 2 bases and 10 bases respectively, with 8 bases between them. This CDR3 is built from 11 residues. The CDR3 sequence: CASSEIRGAFF. The CDR3 coding sequence is TGTGCCAGCAGTGAAATACGGGGAGCTTTCTTT.

The rearrangement joins TRBV29-1 to TRBJ2-2, with 9 positions matching TRBD1. In germline, CDR1 is SQVTM, CDR2 ANQGSEA. The CDR3 extends over 12 amino acids. V lost 7 bases, J lost 7 bases, and 4 bases stayed unmatched. The DNA of the CDR3 is TGCAGCGGGGGACAGGGCGGCGGGGAGCTGTTTTTT. This translates into CSGGQGGGELFF.

V is TRBV2 and J is TRBJ2-1, with a possible D match to TRBD1 (5 bases). Trimming took off 7 bases at V and 4 bases at J, with 11 bases between the two ends. CDR3 size: 13 residues. Germline values: CDR1 SNHLY, CDR2 FYNNEI. This chain's CDR3 is CASKTTGYNEQFF. The CDR3 coding sequence is TGTGCCAGCAAAACAACAGGATACAATGAGCAGTTCTTC.

The chain recombines TRBV7-2 with TRBJ1-2, with 8 bases identical to TRBD1. The CDR3 extends over 13 amino acids. Unmatched junction bases numbered 7, after V lost 6 bases and J lost 7 bases. Germline V lookup: CDR1 SGHTA, CDR2 FQGNSA. The DNA for the CDR3 is TGTGCCAGCAGACCCCAGGGGGCGAGTGGCTACACCTTC. Encoded protein: CASRPQGASGYTF.

The V call is TRBV9, the J call TRBJ1-3, with D tentatively TRBD1 (5 bases). Germline-derived CDR1 and CDR2 are SGDLS and YYNGEE. Between the trimmed V and J ends, which lost 4 bases and 2 bases, there was a span of 13 bases. The CDR3 is made up of 15 amino acids. The CDR3, as DNA: TGTGCCAGCAGCCCCCGGGGGATTGCTGGAAACACCATATATTTT. Amino acid sequence: CASSPRGIAGNTIYF.

V is TRBV19 and J is TRBJ2-5; D remains ambiguous. Germline V gene data show CDR1 as LNHDA and CDR2 as SQIVND (reference sequence). V was clipped by 7 bases and J by 5 bases, with 17 bases between them. The CDR3 contains 14 residues. This CDR3 reads CASKVSPGRETQYF. The CDR3 bases are TGTGCCAGTAAGGTCTCTCCAGGTCGGGAGACCCAGTACTTC.

V is TRBV27 and J is TRBJ2-7; tentatively, D is TRBD1 (6 bases). This CDR3 is built from 13 residues. The ends were cut back, 6 bases at V and 5 bases at J, with 14 bases in the middle. Germline-derived CDR1 and CDR2 are MNHEY and SMNVEV (reference sequence). CDR3 residues: CASSLLGQNEQYF. The CDR3, as DNA: TGTGCCAGCAGCCTCTTAGGACAGAACGAGCAGTACTTC.

J is TRBJ2-7 and V is TRBV6-1; the D gene is possibly TRBD1 (6 bases). The CDR3 contains 14 residues. CDR1 is MNHNS, CDR2 SASEGT, per germline. Trimming cost V 5 bases and J 3 bases, with 14 bases left between them. The CDR3 reads CASSPTGFSYEQYF. The CDR3 nucleotides are TGTGCCAGCAGTCCCACAGGGTTCAGCTACGAGCAGTACTTC.

The CDR3 nucleotides read TGTGCCAGCAGCCAAGGGACGGACGACGGAAACACCATATATTTT. Its translation: CASSQGTDDGNTIYF. This chain uses TRBV7-9 with TRBJ1-3, with D possibly being TRBD1 (5 bases). This CDR3 has 15 amino acids. V lost 5 bases and J 4 bases, leaving 15 bases between the germline ends. Looked up from germline, CDR1 is SEHNR and CDR2 is FQNEAQ (reference sequence).

The rearrangement joins TRBV4-1 to TRBJ2-1; 7 bases line up with TRBD1. V lost 4 bases, J lost 13 bases, and 4 bases stayed unmatched. The CDR3 is 11 residues long. The germline gives CDR1 MGHRA, CDR2 YSYEKL. CDR3: CASSRQGDQFF. The CDR3 coding sequence is TGCGCCAGCAGCCGTCAGGGGGACCAGTTCTTC.

About this clone: The same CDR3 can be traced to other DNA sequences in this sample. The V call is TRBV9, the J call TRBJ1-2, with 7 bases matching TRBD1. Germline CDR1 SGDLS, CDR2 YYNGEE. The CDR3 sequence is 14 residues long. With 0 bases clipped from V and 4 bases from J, the junction kept 3 bases outside the gene matches. CDR3: CASSVERQGYGYTF. The CDR3 nucleotides read TGTGCCAGCAGCGTAGAGAGACAGGGCTATGGCTACACCTTC.